These 5 T cell receptor beta chains were all obtained from the same sample, sequenced in a study of CD8+ T cells in alopecia areata (dated by TCRdb to about 2018). Library generation was performed with the immunoSEQ multiplex PCR assay. RNA was extracted from all samples and reverse transcribed into cDNA, which served as template for TCR sequencing. TCRdb mirrors the immuneACCESS table, restricted to in-frame sequences. Some clones are absent from its copies; in checked studies, under half trace to an unresolved V gene, and the reason for the others is unknown. The sample yields about 200,000 clones; 35% to 45% were counted once. The ten largest clones take up more than 0.4% of the sample. Reading the label with the study, this specimen's treatment or condition is: oral pan-JAK inhibitor, 5-10 mg twice daily. Sequencing was performed on CD4+ T cells sorted from blood, taken at approximately week 31, from a patient treated with tofacitinib. Receptors originate from a human donor with alopecia areata.

The rearrangement uses TRBV29-1 and TRBJ1-4, with 9 bases that match TRBD1. The V and J ends lost 6 bases and 5 bases, in that order; junction bases with no gene match: 10. Germline CDR1 reads SQVTM; CDR2 reads ANQGSEA. The CDR3 length is 15 residues. CDR3 sequence (DNA): TGCAGCGTCTCCCCCGGGACAGGGAAGAATGAAAAACTGTTTTTT. This encodes CSVSPGTGKNEKLFF.

The chain carries TRBV6-5 and TRBJ2-7, with TRBD1 identical over 7 bases. The ends lost 4 bases at V and 2 bases at J; junction bases unmatched: 2. Looked up from germline, CDR1 is MNHEY and CDR2 is SVGAGI. The CDR3 spans 13 residues. This CDR3 is CASSSTGTYEQYF. The CDR3 nucleotides are TGTGCCAGCAGTTCGACAGGGACCTACGAGCAGTACTTC.

This clone was counted between two and nine times. The chain carries TRBV7-9 and TRBJ2-1; 10 nucleotides agree with TRBD1. Trimming cost V 5 bases and J 8 bases; bases outside gene matches: 9. The CDR3 extends over 15 amino acids. Germline-derived CDR1 and CDR2 are SEHNR and FQNEAQ (reference sequence). For the CDR3, the DNA is TGTGCCAGCAGCCTGGGACAGGGGCCTTACCATGAGCAGTTCTTC. Its protein is CASSLGQGPYHEQFF.

The chain carries TRBV29-1 and TRBJ1-2; tentatively, D is TRBD1 (6 bases). This CDR3 contains 16 residues. V was pared by 3 bases and J by 0 bases, with 17 bases between. Germline V CDR1 and CDR2: SQVTM, ANQGSEA. The CDR3 DNA follows: TGCAGCGTTGAGTCCCCCTCAGGGGTAGCTAACTATGGCTACACCTTC. Translation: CSVESPSGVANYGYTF.

A remark on this clone: Mismatch with germline at one junction end may stem from a read error. This chain joins TRBV29-1 and TRBJ2-5; D gene unclear. CDR3 length: 8 residues. Germline V CDR1 and CDR2: SQVTM, ANQGSEA. DNA for the CDR3: TGCAGCGTTGACAGTTGGCACTTC. It specifies CSVDSWHF.